This record looks at one TCR beta chain sequence and its context. This CDR3 spans 18 amino acids. Trimming took 1 base from V and 0 from J; bases not matched to a gene: 11. CDR1 KGHSH and CDR2 LQKENI come from the germline V gene. This sample stems from a study of T cell responses to AZD1222 COVID-19 vaccine. Clones were sequenced by immunoSEQ multiplex PCR, and TCRdb holds only the in-frame ones, with some missing. Of approximately 130,000 clones listed, 80% to 95% are singletons. Sample: peripheral blood, taken 28 days after the second dose of the MenACWY control vaccine. The rearrangement joins TRBV18 to TRBJ1-1; TRBD1 matches 7 bases. The source is an adult who received the MenACWY meningococcal vaccine as a control. The CDR3 loop reads CASSPLVGTDLLNTEAFF. For the CDR3, the DNA is TGTGCCAGCTCACCACTAGTGGGGACAGACCTTTTGAACACTGAAGCTTTCTTT.